These T cell receptor beta chains were read from a single sample in a study of T cell responses to AZD1222 COVID-19 vaccine. Clones were read by immunoSEQ multiplex PCR, and TCRdb kept only the in-frame ones, dropping some. The data show 60,000 to 65,000 clones, with roughly three quarters seen just once and 11% to 15% held by the top ten. Source: peripheral blood, taken on day 0 of AZD1222 vaccination. All receptors come from an adult in good health. The CDR3 runs from the conserved cysteine through the conserved F or W. D genes are given only for firm matches. Expanded clones are given a class, and other clones once, few, many or no size at all.

J gene	D gene	V gene	clone size	CDR3 protein	CDR3 DNA
TRBJ1-2	.	TRBV2	.	CASSTSVTTGYGYTF	TGTGCCAGCAGTACATCCGTAACGACTGGGTATGGCTACACCTTC
TRBJ1-2	TRBD1	TRBV2	.	CASSPGTGPWYGYTF	TGTGCCAGCAGCCCCGGGACAGGCCCTTGGTATGGCTACACCTTC
TRBJ2-5	TRBD2	TRBV11-3	.	CASSQGGNQETQYF	TGTGCCAGCAGCCAGGGAGGGAACCAAGAGACCCAGTACTTC
TRBJ1-2	.	TRBV7-2	.	CASSLDNAGRGYTF	TGTGCCAGCAGCTTAGATAATGCTGGGCGCGGCTACACCTTC
TRBJ2-2	.	TRBV19	.	CASSTPGWGGRDTGELFF	TGTGCCAGTAGTACACCTGGTTGGGGGGGCAGAGACACCGGGGAGCTGTTTTTT
TRBJ2-7	TRBD1	TRBV4-3	.	CASSPWTGAYEQYF	TGCGCCAGCAGCCCATGGACAGGAGCCTACGAGCAGTACTTC
TRBJ2-7	.	TRBV19	.	CASSTQNGYEQYF	TGTGCCAGTAGTACCCAGAACGGCTACGAGCAGTACTTC
TRBJ1-5	TRBD1	TRBV7-2	.	CASSLVSGTGNQPQHF	TGTGCCAGCAGCTTAGTCTCCGGGACAGGCAATCAGCCCCAGCATTTT
TRBJ1-1	.	TRBV12-3/TRBV12-4	.	CASTPLIGTEAFF	TGTGCCAGCACCCCCTTGATCGGGACTGAAGCTTTCTTT
TRBJ2-7	.	TRBV4-2	.	CASSQGGAEYEQYF	TGTGCCAGCAGCCAAGGAGGGGCGGAATACGAGCAGTACTTC
TRBJ1-5	.	TRBV20-1	.	CSASPGYNQPQHF	TGCAGTGCTAGTCCTGGATACAATCAGCCCCAGCATTTT
TRBJ1-1	TRBD1	TRBV27	few	CASSEGARTEAFF	TGTGCCAGCAGCGAGGGGGCCCGGACTGAAGCTTTCTTT
TRBJ1-1	.	TRBV28	once	CAGTRQGLHTEAFF	TGTGCCGGAACTCGCCAGGGCTTGCACACTGAAGCTTTCTTT
TRBJ2-6	.	TRBV14	many	CASSPSGSGANVLTF	TGTGCCAGCAGCCCAAGCGGCTCTGGGGCCAACGTCCTGACTTTC
TRBJ2-2	.	TRBV12-3/TRBV12-4	few	CASRLLAYGELFF	TGTGCCAGCAGACTCCTAGCGTACGGGGAGCTGTTTTTT
TRBJ2-3	TRBD2	TRBV5-4	.	CASSFSPLAGARTDTQYF	TGTGCCAGCAGCTTCTCCCCCTTAGCGGGGGCTCGCACAGATACGCAGTATTTT
TRBJ1-1	TRBD1	TRBV27	.	CASSRWGTGNAEAFF	TGTGCCAGCAGTAGATGGGGGACAGGGAACGCTGAAGCTTTCTTT
TRBJ2-6	.	TRBV5-4	few	CASSLGFSSSGANVLTF	TGTGCCAGCAGCTTGGGTTTCTCTAGCTCTGGGGCCAACGTCCTGACTTTC
TRBJ2-7	.	TRBV28	few	CASSTGRLGEQYF	TGTGCCAGCAGTACAGGACGGCTTGGCGAGCAGTACTTC
TRBJ2-7	TRBD1	TRBV5-1	.	CASSSLGGTGVDEQYF	TGCGCCAGCAGCTCCTTGGGAGGGACAGGGGTTGACGAGCAGTACTTC
TRBJ1-2	TRBD1	TRBV6-5	.	CASSPTGEYGYTF	TGTGCCAGCAGCCCGACAGGGGAATATGGCTACACCTTC
TRBJ1-5	.	TRBV28	.	CASRTALNQPQHF	TGTGCCAGCCGGACAGCGCTAAATCAGCCCCAGCATTTT
TRBJ2-1	TRBD1	TRBV7-6	.	CASSFRGQGNNEQFF	TGTGCCAGCAGCTTCAGAGGACAGGGTAACAATGAGCAGTTCTTC
TRBJ2-2	.	TRBV4-3	.	CASSQSIPNTGELFF	TGCGCCAGCAGCCAATCCATACCAAACACCGGGGAGCTGTTTTTT
TRBJ2-3	.	TRBV24-1	.	CATSSQEGGPDTQYF	TGTGCCACCAGTTCCCAGGAGGGGGGCCCAGATACGCAGTATTTT
TRBJ2-1	.	TRBV19	.	CASSRGTRGYNEQFF	TGTGCCAGTAGTAGGGGGACTCGGGGTTACAATGAGCAGTTCTTC
TRBJ2-1	TRBD1	TRBV24-1	.	CATGQGAGEQFF	TGTGCCACCGGTCAGGGGGCCGGCGAGCAGTTCTTC
TRBJ1-4	.	TRBV3-1/TRBV3-2	.	CASSQVRGIGEKLFF	TGTGCCAGCAGCCAAGTAAGGGGAATCGGTGAAAAACTGTTTTTT
TRBJ2-1	TRBD1	TRBV27	few	CASSGITGQGINEQFF	TGTGCCAGCAGTGGTATTACGGGACAGGGGATCAATGAGCAGTTCTTC
TRBJ1-3	.	TRBV6-1	.	CASSEYPMGTIYF	TGTGCCAGCAGTGAATACCCGATGGGCACCATATATTTT
TRBJ2-3	TRBD2	TRBV9	.	CASSVTGGAYPTDTQYF	TGTGCCAGCAGCGTAACCGGGGGGGCCTACCCCACAGATACGCAGTATTTT
TRBJ2-1	TRBD1	TRBV19	.	CASSTTGEVRNEQFF	TGTGCCAGTAGTACCACAGGGGAAGTGAGGAATGAGCAGTTCTTC
TRBJ1-5	.	TRBV4-3	.	CASSQDSNQPQHF	TGCGCCAGCAGCCAAGATTCCAATCAGCCCCAGCATTTT
TRBJ1-4	.	TRBV7-9	once	CASSLMNEKLFF	TGTGCCAGCAGCTTAATGAATGAAAAACTGTTTTTT
TRBJ2-3	TRBD1	TRBV3-1/TRBV3-2	.	CASSAFPGQSSTDTQYF	TGTGCCAGCAGCGCATTTCCGGGACAGTCTAGCACAGATACGCAGTATTTT
TRBJ1-1	TRBD1	TRBV7-3	.	CASSPGTAEAFF	TGTGCCAGCAGCCCCGGGACAGCGGAAGCTTTCTTT
TRBJ2-7	.	TRBV7-8	.	CASSTAKGGRGDSYEQYF	TGTGCCAGCAGCACCGCAAAAGGGGGCAGGGGGGACTCCTACGAGCAGTACTTC
TRBJ1-1	.	TRBV5-1	medium-sized	CASIGGANTEAFF	TGCGCCAGCATCGGGGGGGCGAACACTGAAGCTTTCTTT
TRBJ1-1	.	TRBV6-5	.	CASSWTGTTTEAFF	TGTGCCAGCAGCTGGACCGGGACCACAACTGAAGCTTTCTTT
TRBJ1-2	.	TRBV7-3	few	CASSLQGRDGSGYTF	TGTGCCAGCAGCTTACAGGGGCGGGATGGTAGCGGCTACACCTTC
TRBJ2-7	TRBD1	TRBV29-1	.	CSVEVTGQGSSYEQYF	TGCAGCGTTGAAGTCACGGGACAGGGAAGCTCCTACGAGCAGTACTTC
TRBJ2-1	TRBD2	TRBV7-6	.	CATSDGGANEQFF	TGTGCGACCAGCGACGGGGGGGCAAATGAGCAGTTCTTC
TRBJ2-5	.	TRBV15	.	CATSVNRDGTQETQYF	TGTGCCACCAGCGTCAACAGGGACGGGACCCAAGAGACCCAGTACTTC
TRBJ2-7	.	TRBV29-1	.	CSVLVHSSSYEQYF	TGCAGCGTTCTAGTCCATTCATCCTCCTACGAGCAGTACTTC